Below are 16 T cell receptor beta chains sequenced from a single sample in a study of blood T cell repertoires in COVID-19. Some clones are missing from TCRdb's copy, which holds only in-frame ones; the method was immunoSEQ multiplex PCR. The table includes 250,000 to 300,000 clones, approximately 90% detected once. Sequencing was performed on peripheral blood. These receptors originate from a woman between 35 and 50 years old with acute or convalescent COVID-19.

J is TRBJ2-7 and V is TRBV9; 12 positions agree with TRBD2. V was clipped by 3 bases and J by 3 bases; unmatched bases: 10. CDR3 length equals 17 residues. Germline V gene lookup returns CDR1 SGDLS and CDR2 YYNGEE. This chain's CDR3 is CASSASGGANLFYEQYV. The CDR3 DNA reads TGTGCCAGCAGCGCTAGCGGGGGGGCCAATTTATTCTACGAGCAGTACGTC.

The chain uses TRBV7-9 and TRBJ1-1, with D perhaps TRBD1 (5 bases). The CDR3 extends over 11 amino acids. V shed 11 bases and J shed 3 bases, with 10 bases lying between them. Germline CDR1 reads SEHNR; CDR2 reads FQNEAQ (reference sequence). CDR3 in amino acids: CAGGWDTEAFF. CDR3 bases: TGTGCCGGGGGGTGGGACACTGAAGCTTTCTTT. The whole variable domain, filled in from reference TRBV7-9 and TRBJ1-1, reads DTGVSQNPRHKITKRGQNVTFRCDPISEHNRLYWYRQTLGQGPEFLTYFQNEAQLEKSRLLSDRFSAERPKGSFSTLEIQRTEQGDSAMYLCAGGWDTEAFFGQGTRLTVV.

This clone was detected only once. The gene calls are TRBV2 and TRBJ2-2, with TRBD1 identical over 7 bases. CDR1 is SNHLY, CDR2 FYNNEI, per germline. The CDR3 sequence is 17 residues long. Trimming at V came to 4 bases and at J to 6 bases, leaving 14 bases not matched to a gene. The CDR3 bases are TGTGCCAGCAGTGGGGATGACAGGGAGAGTAGGGCCGGGGAGCTGTTTTTT. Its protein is CASSGDDRESRAGELFF.

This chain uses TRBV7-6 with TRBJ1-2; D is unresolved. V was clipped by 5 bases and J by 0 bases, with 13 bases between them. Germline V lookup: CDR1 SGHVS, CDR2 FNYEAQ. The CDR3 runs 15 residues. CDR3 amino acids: CASSPSSAANYGYTF. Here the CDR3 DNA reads TGTGCCAGCAGCCCTTCTTCGGCGGCTAACTATGGCTACACCTTC.

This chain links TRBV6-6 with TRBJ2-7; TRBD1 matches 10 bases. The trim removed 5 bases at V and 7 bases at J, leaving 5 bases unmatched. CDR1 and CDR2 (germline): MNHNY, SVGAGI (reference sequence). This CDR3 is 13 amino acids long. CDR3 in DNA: TGTGCCAGCAGTGACAGGGGGCAAGGAGAGCAGTACGTC. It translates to CASSDRGQGEQYV.

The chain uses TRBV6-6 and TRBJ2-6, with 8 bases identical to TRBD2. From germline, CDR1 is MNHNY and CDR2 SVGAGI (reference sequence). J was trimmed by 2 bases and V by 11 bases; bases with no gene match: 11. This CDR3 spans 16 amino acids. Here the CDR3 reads CAGAGGRDAGANVLTF. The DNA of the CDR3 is TGTGCCGGGGCGGGGGGCCGAGACGCTGGGGCCAACGTCCTGACTTTC.

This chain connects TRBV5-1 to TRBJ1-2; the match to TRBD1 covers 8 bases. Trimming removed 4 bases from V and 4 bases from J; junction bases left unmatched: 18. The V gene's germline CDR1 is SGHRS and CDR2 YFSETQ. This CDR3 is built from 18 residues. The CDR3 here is CASSAKGGQGGHLYGYTF. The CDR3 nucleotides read TGCGCCAGCAGCGCCAAGGGAGGACAGGGTGGTCACCTCTATGGCTACACCTTC.

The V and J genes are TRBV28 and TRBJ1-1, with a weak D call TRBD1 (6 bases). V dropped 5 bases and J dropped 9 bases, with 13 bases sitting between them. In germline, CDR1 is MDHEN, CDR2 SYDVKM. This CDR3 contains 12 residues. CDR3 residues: CASSGGTGKAFF. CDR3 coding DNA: TGTGCCAGCAGTGGCGGCACAGGGAAAGCTTTCTTT.

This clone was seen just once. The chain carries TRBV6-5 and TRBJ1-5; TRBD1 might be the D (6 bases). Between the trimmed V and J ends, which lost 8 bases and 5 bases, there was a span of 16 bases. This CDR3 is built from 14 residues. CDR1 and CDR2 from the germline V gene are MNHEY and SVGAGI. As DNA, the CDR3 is TGTGCCAGCGTTTTGGGGGCTTTTTATCAGCCCCAGCATTTT. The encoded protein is CASVLGAFYQPQHF.

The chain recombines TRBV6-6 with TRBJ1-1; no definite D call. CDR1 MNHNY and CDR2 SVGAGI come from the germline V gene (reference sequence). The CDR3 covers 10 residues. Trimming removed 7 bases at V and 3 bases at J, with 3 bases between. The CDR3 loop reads CASTDTEAFF. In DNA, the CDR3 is TGTGCCAGCACAGACACTGAAGCTTTCTTT.

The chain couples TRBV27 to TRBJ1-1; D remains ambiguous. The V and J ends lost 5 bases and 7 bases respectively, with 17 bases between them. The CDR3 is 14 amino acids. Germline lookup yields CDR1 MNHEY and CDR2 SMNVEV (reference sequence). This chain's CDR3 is CASSAGGGILEAFF. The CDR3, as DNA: TGTGCCAGCAGTGCCGGTGGAGGGATTCTTGAAGCTTTCTTT.

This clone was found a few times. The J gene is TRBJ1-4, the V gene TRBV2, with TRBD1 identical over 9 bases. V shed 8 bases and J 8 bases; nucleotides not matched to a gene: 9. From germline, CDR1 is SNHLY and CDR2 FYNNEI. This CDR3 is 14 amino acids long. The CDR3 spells CASHWTGAGEKLFF. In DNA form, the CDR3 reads TGTGCCAGCCACTGGACAGGGGCAGGAGAAAAACTGTTTTTT.

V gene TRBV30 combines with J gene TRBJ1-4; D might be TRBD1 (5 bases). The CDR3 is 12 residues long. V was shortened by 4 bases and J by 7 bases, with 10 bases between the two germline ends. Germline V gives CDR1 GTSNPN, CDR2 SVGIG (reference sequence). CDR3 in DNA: TGTGCCTGGACTCAGGGTTCTGAAAAACTGTTTTTT. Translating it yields CAWTQGSEKLFF.

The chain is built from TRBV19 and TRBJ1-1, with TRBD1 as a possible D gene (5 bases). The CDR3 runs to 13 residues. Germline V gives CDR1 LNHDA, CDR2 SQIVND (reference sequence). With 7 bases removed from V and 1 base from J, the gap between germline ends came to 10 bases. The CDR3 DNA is TGTGCCAGTAAGGGGCTTGCGAACACTGAAGCTTTCTTT. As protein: CASKGLANTEAFF. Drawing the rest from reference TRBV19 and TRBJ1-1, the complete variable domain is DGGITQSPKYLFRKEGQNVTLSCEQNLNHDAMYWYRQDPGQGLRLIYYSQIVNDFQKGDIAEGYSVSREKKESFPLTVTSAQKNPTAFYLCASKGLANTEAFFGQGTRLTVV.

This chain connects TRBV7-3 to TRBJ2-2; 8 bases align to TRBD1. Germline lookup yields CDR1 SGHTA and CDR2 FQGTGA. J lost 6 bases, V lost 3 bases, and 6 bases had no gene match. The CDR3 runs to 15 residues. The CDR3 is CASSFGDRRSGELFF. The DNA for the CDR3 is TGTGCCAGCAGCTTCGGGGACAGGAGGTCCGGGGAGCTGTTTTTT. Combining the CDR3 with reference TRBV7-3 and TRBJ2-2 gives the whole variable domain GAGVSQTPSNKVTEKGKYVELRCDPISGHTALYWYRQSLGQGPEFLIYFQGTGAADDSGLPNDRFFAVRPEGSVSTLKIQRTERGDSAVYLCASSFGDRRSGELFFGEGSRLTVL.

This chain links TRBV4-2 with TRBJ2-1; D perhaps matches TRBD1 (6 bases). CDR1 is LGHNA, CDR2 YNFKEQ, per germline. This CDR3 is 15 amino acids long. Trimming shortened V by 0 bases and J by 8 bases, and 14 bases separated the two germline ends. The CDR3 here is CASSQDGRGRDEQFF. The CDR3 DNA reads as TGTGCCAGCAGCCAAGACGGCAGGGGTCGGGATGAGCAGTTCTTC.